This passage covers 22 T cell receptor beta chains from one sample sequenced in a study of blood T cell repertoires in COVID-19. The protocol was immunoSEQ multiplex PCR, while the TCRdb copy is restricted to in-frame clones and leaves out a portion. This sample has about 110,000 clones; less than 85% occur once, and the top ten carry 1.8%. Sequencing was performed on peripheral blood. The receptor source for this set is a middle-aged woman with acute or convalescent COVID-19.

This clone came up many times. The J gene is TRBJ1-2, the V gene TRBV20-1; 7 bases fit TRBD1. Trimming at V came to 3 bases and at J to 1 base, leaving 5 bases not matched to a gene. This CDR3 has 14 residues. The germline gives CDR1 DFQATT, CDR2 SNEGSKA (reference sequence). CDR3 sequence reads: CSASGQASNYGYTF. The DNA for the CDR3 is TGCAGTGCTAGTGGACAGGCGAGTAACTATGGCTACACCTTC.

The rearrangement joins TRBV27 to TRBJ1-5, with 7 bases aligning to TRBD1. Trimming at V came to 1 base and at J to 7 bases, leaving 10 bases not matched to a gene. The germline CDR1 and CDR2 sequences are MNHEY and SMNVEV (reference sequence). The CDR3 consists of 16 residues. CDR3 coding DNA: TGTGCCAGCAGTTTATGGACGGGGGACAGTCGACAGCCCCAGCATTTT. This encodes CASSLWTGDSRQPQHF.

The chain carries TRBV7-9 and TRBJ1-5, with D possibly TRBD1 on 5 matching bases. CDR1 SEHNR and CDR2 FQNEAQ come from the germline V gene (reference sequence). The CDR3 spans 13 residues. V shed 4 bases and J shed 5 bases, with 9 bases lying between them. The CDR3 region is CASSSDTDQPQHF. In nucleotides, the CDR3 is TGTGCCAGCAGCTCGGACACTGATCAGCCCCAGCATTTT.

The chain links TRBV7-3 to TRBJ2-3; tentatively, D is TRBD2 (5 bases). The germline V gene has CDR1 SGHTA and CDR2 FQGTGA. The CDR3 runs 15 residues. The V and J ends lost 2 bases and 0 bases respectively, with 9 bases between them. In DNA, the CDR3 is TGTGCCAGCAGCTTATTCGGCGGGAGCACAGATACGCAGTATTTT. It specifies CASSLFGGSTDTQYF.

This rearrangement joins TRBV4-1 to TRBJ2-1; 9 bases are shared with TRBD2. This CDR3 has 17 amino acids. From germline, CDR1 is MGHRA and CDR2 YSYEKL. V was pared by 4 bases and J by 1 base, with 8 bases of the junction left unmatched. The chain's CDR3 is CASSPPPSGASYNEQFF. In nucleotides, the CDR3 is TGCGCCAGCAGCCCGCCCCCTAGCGGGGCTTCCTACAATGAGCAGTTCTTC.

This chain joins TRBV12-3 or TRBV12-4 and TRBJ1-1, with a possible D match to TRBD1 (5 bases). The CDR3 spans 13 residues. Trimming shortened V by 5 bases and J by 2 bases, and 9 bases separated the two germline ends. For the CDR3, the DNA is TGTGCCAGCAGTCCTAGGGGAAACACTGAAGCTTTCTTT. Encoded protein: CASSPRGNTEAFF.

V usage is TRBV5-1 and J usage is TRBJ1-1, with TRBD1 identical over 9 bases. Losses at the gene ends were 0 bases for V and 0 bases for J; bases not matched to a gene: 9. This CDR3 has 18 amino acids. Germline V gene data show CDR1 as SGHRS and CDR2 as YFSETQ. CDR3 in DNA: TGCGCCAGCAGCTTGGCAGTGGCGCGGACAGGGGTGAACACTGAAGCTTTCTTT. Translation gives CASSLAVARTGVNTEAFF.

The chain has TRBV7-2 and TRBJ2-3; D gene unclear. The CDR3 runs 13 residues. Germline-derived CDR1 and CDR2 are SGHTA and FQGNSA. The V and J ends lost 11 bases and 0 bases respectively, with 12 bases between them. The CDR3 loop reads CAAQMYSTDTQYF. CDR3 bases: TGTGCCGCTCAGATGTATAGCACAGATACGCAGTATTTT.

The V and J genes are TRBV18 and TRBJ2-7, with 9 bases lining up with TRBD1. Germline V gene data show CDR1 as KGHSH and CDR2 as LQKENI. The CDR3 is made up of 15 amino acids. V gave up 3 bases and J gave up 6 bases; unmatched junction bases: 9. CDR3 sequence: CASSPGPGQGSEQYF. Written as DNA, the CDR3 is TGTGCCAGCTCACCGGGCCCGGGACAGGGTAGCGAGCAGTACTTC.

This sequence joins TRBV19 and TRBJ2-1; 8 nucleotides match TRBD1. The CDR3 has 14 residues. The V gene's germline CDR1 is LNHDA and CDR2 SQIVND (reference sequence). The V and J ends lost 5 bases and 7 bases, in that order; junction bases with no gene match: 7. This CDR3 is CASSQQGATNEQFF. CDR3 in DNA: TGTGCCAGTAGTCAGCAGGGGGCTACGAATGAGCAGTTCTTC.

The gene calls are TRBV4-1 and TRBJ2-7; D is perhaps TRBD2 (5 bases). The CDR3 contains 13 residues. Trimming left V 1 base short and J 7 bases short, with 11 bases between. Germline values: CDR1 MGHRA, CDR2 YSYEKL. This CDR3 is CASSQVLTGEQYF. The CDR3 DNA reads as TGCGCCAGCAGCCAAGTTTTGACGGGAGAGCAGTACTTC.

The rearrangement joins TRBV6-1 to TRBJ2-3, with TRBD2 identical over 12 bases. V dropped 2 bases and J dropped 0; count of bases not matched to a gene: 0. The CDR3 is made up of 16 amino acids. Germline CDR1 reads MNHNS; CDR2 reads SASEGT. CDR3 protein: CASSETSGGSTDTQYF. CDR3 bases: TGTGCCAGCAGTGAAACTAGCGGGGGGAGCACAGATACGCAGTATTTT.

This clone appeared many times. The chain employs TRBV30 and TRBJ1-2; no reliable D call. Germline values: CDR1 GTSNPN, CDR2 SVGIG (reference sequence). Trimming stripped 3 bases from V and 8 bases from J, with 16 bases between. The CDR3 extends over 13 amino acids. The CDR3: CAWSPGGRRGYTF. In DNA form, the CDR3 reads TGTGCCTGGAGCCCGGGAGGTCGTAGGGGCTACACCTTC.

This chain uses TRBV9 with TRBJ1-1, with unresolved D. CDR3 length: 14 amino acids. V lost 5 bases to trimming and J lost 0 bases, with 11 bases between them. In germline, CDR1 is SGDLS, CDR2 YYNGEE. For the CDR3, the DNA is TGTGCCAGCAGTCCCTTACAAATGAACACTGAAGCTTTCTTT. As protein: CASSPLQMNTEAFF.

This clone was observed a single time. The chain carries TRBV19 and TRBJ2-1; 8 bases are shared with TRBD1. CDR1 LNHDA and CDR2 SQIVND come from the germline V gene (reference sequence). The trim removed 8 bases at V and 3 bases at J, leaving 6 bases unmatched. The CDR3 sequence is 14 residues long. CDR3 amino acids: CASGTGVSYNEQFF. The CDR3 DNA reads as TGTGCCAGTGGGACAGGCGTCAGCTACAATGAGCAGTTCTTC.

CDR3 sequence reads: CASSSLGRAFYNEQFF. The CDR3 DNA follows: TGTGCCAGCAGCTCTCTCGGGCGGGCCTTCTACAATGAGCAGTTCTTC. The chain has TRBV11-2 and TRBJ2-1, with D perhaps matching TRBD2 (5 bases). Per germline, CDR1 SGHAT and CDR2 FQNNGV. V shed 4 bases and J shed 3 bases, with 16 bases lying between them. The CDR3 is 16 residues long.

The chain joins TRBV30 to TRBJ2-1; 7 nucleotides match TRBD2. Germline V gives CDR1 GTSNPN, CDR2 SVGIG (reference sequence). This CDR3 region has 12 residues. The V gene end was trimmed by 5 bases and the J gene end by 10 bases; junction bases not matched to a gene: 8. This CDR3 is CAWAAGALEQFF. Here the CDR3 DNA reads TGTGCCTGGGCGGCGGGAGCCCTGGAGCAGTTCTTC.

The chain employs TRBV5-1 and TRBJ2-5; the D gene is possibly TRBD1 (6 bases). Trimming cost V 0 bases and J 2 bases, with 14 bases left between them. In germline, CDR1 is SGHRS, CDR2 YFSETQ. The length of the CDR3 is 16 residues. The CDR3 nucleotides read TGCGCCAGCAGCTTGGACCCCCAGGGGAATCAAGAGACCCAGTACTTC. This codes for CASSLDPQGNQETQYF. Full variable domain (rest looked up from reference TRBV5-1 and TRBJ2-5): KAGVTQTPRYLIKTRGQQVTLSCSPISGHRSVSWYQQTPGQGLQFLFEYFSETQRNKGNFPGRFSGRQFSNSRSEMNVSTLELGDSALYLCASSLDPQGNQETQYFGPGTRLLVL.

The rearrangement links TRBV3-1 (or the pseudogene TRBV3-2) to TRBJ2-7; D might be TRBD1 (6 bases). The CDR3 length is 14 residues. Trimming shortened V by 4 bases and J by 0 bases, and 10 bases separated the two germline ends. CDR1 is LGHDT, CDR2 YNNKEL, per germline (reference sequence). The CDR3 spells CASSRRDNSYEQYF. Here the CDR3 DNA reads TGTGCCAGCAGCCGTAGGGACAACTCCTACGAGCAGTACTTC.

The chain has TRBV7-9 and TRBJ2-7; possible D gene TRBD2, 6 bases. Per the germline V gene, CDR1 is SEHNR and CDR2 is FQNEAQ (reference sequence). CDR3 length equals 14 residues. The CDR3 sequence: CAIVRGSSSYEQYF. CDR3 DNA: TGTGCTATCGTGCGGGGTTCTTCCTCCTACGAGCAGTACTTC.

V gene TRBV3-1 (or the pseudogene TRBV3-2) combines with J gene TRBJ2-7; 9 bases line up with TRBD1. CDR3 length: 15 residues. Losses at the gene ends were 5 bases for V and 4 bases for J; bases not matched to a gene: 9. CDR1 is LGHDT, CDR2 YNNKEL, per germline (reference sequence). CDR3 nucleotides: TGTGCCAGCAGCGCACCGGGACAGGGAATTTACGAGCAGTACTTC. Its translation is CASSAPGQGIYEQYF.

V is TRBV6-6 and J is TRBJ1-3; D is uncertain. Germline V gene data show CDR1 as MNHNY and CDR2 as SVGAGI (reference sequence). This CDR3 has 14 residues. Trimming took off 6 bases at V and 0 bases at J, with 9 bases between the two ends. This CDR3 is CASSSASSGNTIYF. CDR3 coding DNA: TGTGCCAGCAGCAGCGCTAGCTCTGGAAACACCATATATTTT.